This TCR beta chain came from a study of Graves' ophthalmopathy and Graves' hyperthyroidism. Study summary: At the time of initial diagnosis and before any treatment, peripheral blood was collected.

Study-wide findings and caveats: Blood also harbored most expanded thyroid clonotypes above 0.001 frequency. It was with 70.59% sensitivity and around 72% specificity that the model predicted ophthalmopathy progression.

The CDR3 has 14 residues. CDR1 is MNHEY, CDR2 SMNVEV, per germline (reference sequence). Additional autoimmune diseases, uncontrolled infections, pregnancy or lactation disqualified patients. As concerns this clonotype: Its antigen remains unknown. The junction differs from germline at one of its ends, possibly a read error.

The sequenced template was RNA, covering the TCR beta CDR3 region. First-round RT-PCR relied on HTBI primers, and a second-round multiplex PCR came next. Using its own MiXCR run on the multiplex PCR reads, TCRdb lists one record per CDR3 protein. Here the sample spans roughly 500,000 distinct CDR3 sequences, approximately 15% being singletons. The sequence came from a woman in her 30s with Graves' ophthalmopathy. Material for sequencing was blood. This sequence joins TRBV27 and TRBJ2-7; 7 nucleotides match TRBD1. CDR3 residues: CASSLLGGASERYF. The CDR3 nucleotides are TGTGCCAGCAGTTTACTAGGGGGCGCAAGCGAGCGGTACTTC.